This is a list of T cell receptor beta chains from one sample in a study of CD8 T cells in Susac syndrome. One entry per CDR3 protein results from TCRdb running MiXCR on the immunoSEQ multiplex PCR reads. The table records about 280,000 distinct CDR3 sequences, 70% to 90% of them present only once. The sample taken for sequencing was CD8+ T cells from PBMCs. The receptors here all came from a human donor with multiple sclerosis. The CDR3 runs from the conserved cysteine through the conserved F or W. The order of the fields is V gene, clone size, D gene, J gene, CDR3 DNA, CDR3 protein. The D gene is left open where the match is weak. Part of the rows lack a size; the others show once, few, many or a class for expanded clones.

v_call: TRBV30; clone_size: .; d_call: .; j_call: TRBJ1-1; cdr3_nt: TGTGCCTGGAGTGTATCCAGGGCCACTGAAGCTTTCTTT; cdr3_aa: CAWSVSRATEAFF
v_call: TRBV24-1; clone_size: once; d_call: .; j_call: TRBJ2-1; cdr3_nt: TGTGCCACCAGTGGGCAGGCAGGGGTTGGCTCCTACAATGAGCAGTTCTTC; cdr3_aa: CATSGQAGVGSYNEQFF
v_call: TRBV9; clone_size: .; d_call: .; j_call: TRBJ2-7; cdr3_nt: TGTGCCAGCAGCGGGGGAGGTCGTAAAGAGCAGTACTTC; cdr3_aa: CASSGGGRKEQYF
v_call: TRBV5-6; clone_size: .; d_call: TRBD2; j_call: TRBJ2-3; cdr3_nt: TGTGCCAGCAGCTTCCAAGCGGGAGAAGGGGATACGCAGTATTTT; cdr3_aa: CASSFQAGEGDTQYF
v_call: TRBV5-1; clone_size: .; d_call: .; j_call: TRBJ2-1; cdr3_nt: TGCGCCAGCAGCTCCCCGAGGTGGCCCTACAATGAGCAGTTCTTC; cdr3_aa: CASSSPRWPYNEQFF
v_call: TRBV27; clone_size: .; d_call: TRBD1; j_call: TRBJ1-2; cdr3_nt: TGTGCCAGCTCGTTCACCGGGACAGTCGATGGCTACACCTTC; cdr3_aa: CASSFTGTVDGYTF
v_call: TRBV14; clone_size: .; d_call: .; j_call: TRBJ1-1; cdr3_nt: TGTGCCAGCAGCCAACCGCGAGTAGCTGAAGCTTTCTTT; cdr3_aa: CASSQPRVAEAFF
v_call: TRBV28; clone_size: .; d_call: .; j_call: TRBJ1-3; cdr3_nt: TGTGCCAGCAGTTTATTCCCGGTTACGGTGGAAGGAAACACCATATATTTT; cdr3_aa: CASSLFPVTVEGNTIYF
v_call: TRBV5-5; clone_size: .; d_call: .; j_call: TRBJ2-7; cdr3_nt: TGTGCCAGCAGCTTGGGGTCAGTGGGCTCCTACGAGCAGTACTTC; cdr3_aa: CASSLGSVGSYEQYF
v_call: TRBV2; clone_size: .; d_call: TRBD2; j_call: TRBJ2-7; cdr3_nt: TGTGCCAGCCTAGGGGCGGGAGGGCCTTACGAGCAGTACTTC; cdr3_aa: CASLGAGGPYEQYF
v_call: TRBV2; clone_size: .; d_call: TRBD2; j_call: TRBJ2-7; cdr3_nt: TGTGCCAGCATCCGTCCCGGGACTAGCGGGAGAGGCGAGCAGTACTTC; cdr3_aa: CASIRPGTSGRGEQYF
v_call: TRBV6-1; clone_size: .; d_call: TRBD1; j_call: TRBJ2-2; cdr3_nt: TGTGCCAGCAGTGAGGATCTTACAGGGGAGAACACCGGGGAGCTGTTTTTT; cdr3_aa: CASSEDLTGENTGELFF
v_call: TRBV7-9; clone_size: .; d_call: .; j_call: TRBJ2-1; cdr3_nt: TGTGCCAGCAGCTTAGAGCCCCACTCCTACAATGAGCAGTTCTTC; cdr3_aa: CASSLEPHSYNEQFF